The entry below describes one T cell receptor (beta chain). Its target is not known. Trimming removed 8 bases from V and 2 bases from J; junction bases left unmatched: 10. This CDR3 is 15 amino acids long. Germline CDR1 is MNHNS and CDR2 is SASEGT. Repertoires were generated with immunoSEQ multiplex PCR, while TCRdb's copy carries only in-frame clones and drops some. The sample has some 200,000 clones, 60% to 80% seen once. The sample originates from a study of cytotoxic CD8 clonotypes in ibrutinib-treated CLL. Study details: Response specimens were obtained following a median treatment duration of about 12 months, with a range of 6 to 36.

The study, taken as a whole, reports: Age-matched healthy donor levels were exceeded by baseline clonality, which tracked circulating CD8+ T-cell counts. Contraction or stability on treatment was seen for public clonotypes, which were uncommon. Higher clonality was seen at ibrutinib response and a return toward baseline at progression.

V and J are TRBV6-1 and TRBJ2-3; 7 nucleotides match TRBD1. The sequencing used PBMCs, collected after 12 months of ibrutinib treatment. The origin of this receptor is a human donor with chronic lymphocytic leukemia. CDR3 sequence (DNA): TGTGCCAGCTCCAGCCGGGACAGAGACACAGATACGCAGTATTTT. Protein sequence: CASSSRDRDTDTQYF.